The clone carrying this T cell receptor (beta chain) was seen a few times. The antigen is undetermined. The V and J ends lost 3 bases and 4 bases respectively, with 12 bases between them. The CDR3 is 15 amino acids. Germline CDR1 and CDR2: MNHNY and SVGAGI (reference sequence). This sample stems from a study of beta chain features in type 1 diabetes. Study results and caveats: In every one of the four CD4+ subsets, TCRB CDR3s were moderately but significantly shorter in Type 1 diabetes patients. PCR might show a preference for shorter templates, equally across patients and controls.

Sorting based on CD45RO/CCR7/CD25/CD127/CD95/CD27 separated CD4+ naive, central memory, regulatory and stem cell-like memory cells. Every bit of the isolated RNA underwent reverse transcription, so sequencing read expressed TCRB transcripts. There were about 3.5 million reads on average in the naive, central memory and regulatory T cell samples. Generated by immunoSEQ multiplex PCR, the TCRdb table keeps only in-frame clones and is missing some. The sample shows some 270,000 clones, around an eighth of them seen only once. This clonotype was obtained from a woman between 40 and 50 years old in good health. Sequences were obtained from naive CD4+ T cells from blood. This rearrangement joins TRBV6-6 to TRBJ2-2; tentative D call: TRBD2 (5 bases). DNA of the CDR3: TGTGCCAGCAGTTATTTGGAGGTTAGCACCGGGGAGCTGTTTTTT. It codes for CASSYLEVSTGELFF.